This TCR beta chain was found in a study of blood T cell repertoires in COVID-19. Per the germline V gene, CDR1 is SGHVS and CDR2 is FNYEAQ. CDR3 length equals 15 residues. V dropped 5 bases and J dropped 4; count of bases not matched to a gene: 7. This table comes from immunoSEQ multiplex PCR, and its TCRdb copy is limited to in-frame clones, with some not included. Among approximately 150,000 clones listed, over 80% were seen once. This clone was seen once. The receptor comes from a man between 65 and 80 years old who had recovered from COVID-19. This chain links TRBV7-6 with TRBJ2-7, with 11 bases that match TRBD2. Sequenced sample: peripheral blood. CDR3 nucleotides: TGTGCCAGCAGCCTACTAGCGGGAGAGGTTTACGAGCAGTACTTC. Protein: CASSLLAGEVYEQYF.